What follows are 27 T cell receptor beta chains derived from one specimen sequenced in a study of long-term antiretroviral therapy in people with HIV. The assay, immunoSEQ v3.0, was run at survey level. Assay: immunoSEQ multiplex PCR; the TCRdb copy retains only in-frame clones and omits some. The table includes 20,000 or so clones, over 60% detected once. Material: unsorted PBMCs, obtained 2.9 years after starting antiretroviral therapy. These receptors originate from a young woman with HIV.

The V call is TRBV5-1, the J call TRBJ2-1; D not resolved. Germline values: CDR1 SGHRS, CDR2 YFSETQ. Between the trimmed V and J ends, which lost 0 bases and 4 bases, there was a span of 14 bases. This CDR3 region has 16 residues. Here the CDR3 DNA reads TGCGCCAGCAGCTTGGCCCGTCAGACGGGTTACAATGAGCAGTTCTTC. Amino acids: CASSLARQTGYNEQFF.

The chain has TRBV14 and TRBJ2-5; 9 nucleotides agree with TRBD2. Germline lookup yields CDR1 SGHDN and CDR2 FVKESK. The CDR3 totals 15 residues. The V gene end was trimmed by 5 bases and the J gene end by 4 bases; junction bases not matched to a gene: 8. The CDR3 loop reads CASSIPSGEGETQYF. The DNA of the CDR3 is TGTGCCAGCAGCATCCCTAGCGGGGAGGGAGAGACCCAGTACTTC.

The chain's CDR3 is CASSYGAGGSNEQFF. CDR3 nucleotide sequence: TGTGCCAGCAGTTACGGGGCGGGGGGAAGTAATGAGCAGTTCTTC. This sequence joins TRBV6-6 and TRBJ2-1; 8 positions agree with TRBD2. CDR3 size: 15 residues. The V and J ends lost 2 bases and 7 bases, in that order; junction bases with no gene match: 7. CDR1 is MNHNY, CDR2 SVGAGI, per germline (reference sequence).

This clone has only a few counts. The rearrangement uses TRBV2 and TRBJ1-6, with a possible D match to TRBD1 (5 bases). Trimming removed 2 bases from V and 7 bases from J, with 12 bases in between. CDR1 is SNHLY and CDR2 is FYNNEI in the germline V gene. The CDR3 is made up of 15 amino acids. In nucleotides, the CDR3 is TGTGCCAGCAGTGAAACTGCGGGACGAAATTCACCCCTCCACTTT. It codes for CASSETAGRNSPLHF.

This rearrangement joins TRBV6-1 to TRBJ2-7, with 9 bases matching TRBD2. There are 15 residues in the CDR3. Germline CDR1 reads MNHNS; CDR2 reads SASEGT. Trimming at V came to 2 bases and at J to 4 bases, leaving 6 bases not matched to a gene. Here the CDR3 DNA reads TGTGCCAGCAGTGAAATTAGCGGGGGAATATACGAGCAGTACGTC. Protein product: CASSEISGGIYEQYV.

This clone is labeled medium-sized. The rearrangement uses TRBV2 and TRBJ2-3, with no clear D. The CDR3 is 13 residues long. Per germline, CDR1 SNHLY and CDR2 FYNNEI. V was trimmed by 7 bases and J by 4 bases, leaving 12 bases between them. The CDR3 coding sequence is TGTGCCAGCAACCTAGTGGGGTCAGATACGCAGTATTTT. Protein sequence: CASNLVGSDTQYF.

The chain is built from TRBV7-3 and TRBJ2-1; D is ambiguous. Between the trimmed V and J ends, which lost 5 bases and 10 bases, there was a span of 12 bases. Germline CDR1 is SGHTA and CDR2 is FQGTGA. The CDR3 runs to 12 residues. CDR3 sequence reads: CASSPLGKEQFF. Here the CDR3 DNA reads TGTGCCAGCAGCCCCCTGGGTAAGGAGCAGTTCTTC.

CDR3: CASRWQLNTEAFF. DNA of the CDR3: TGTGCCAGTAGATGGCAGCTGAACACTGAAGCTTTCTTT. The J gene is TRBJ1-1, the V gene TRBV19, with D uncertain. The CDR3 extends over 13 amino acids. CDR1 is LNHDA, CDR2 SQIVND, per germline (reference sequence). The germline V and J ends were trimmed by 6 bases and 0 bases, with 8 bases remaining between them. Full variable domain (outside the CDR3, taken from reference TRBV19 and TRBJ1-1): DGGITQSPKYLFRKEGQNVTLSCEQNLNHDAMYWYRQDPGQGLRLIYYSQIVNDFQKGDIAEGYSVSREKKESFPLTVTSAQKNPTAFYLCASRWQLNTEAFFGQGTRLTVV.

The chain is built from TRBV6-6 and TRBJ1-3; 10 bases are shared with TRBD1. The V gene's germline CDR1 is MNHNY and CDR2 SVGAGI (reference sequence). J gave up 1 base and V 10 bases, and 1 base lay outside the gene matches. The CDR3 length is 13 residues. Here the CDR3 DNA reads TGTGCCACGGGACAGGGGTCTGGAAACACCATATATTTT. Translated, it gives CATGQGSGNTIYF.

J is TRBJ2-7 and V is TRBV6-1, with D perhaps TRBD2 (5 bases). This CDR3 contains 15 residues. The V gene's germline CDR1 is MNHNS and CDR2 SASEGT. V was cut by 2 bases and J by 3 bases, with 14 bases left in between. CDR3 in amino acids: CASSEYSGDNYEQYV. As DNA, the CDR3 is TGTGCCAGCAGTGAATATTCCGGGGATAACTACGAGCAGTACGTC.

The chain carries TRBV7-3 and TRBJ2-7, with 7 bases matching TRBD1. The ends lost 5 bases at V and 2 bases at J; junction bases unmatched: 9. This CDR3 region has 15 residues. CDR1 and CDR2 from the germline V gene are SGHTA and FQGTGA. The CDR3 reads CASSRGLGTAYEQYF. CDR3 sequence (DNA): TGTGCCAGCAGCCGCGGTTTGGGGACAGCCTACGAGCAGTACTTC.

The J gene is TRBJ2-5, the V gene TRBV10-3; D remains ambiguous. Germline V lookup: CDR1 ENHRY, CDR2 SYGVKD. The ends were cut back, 1 base at V and 2 bases at J, with 14 bases in the middle. CDR3 length equals 16 residues. The CDR3 sequence is CAISEWAGRNQETQYF. DNA of the CDR3: TGTGCCATCAGTGAGTGGGCAGGAAGAAATCAAGAGACCCAGTACTTC.

The chain is built from TRBV10-3 and TRBJ2-2; D remains ambiguous. V dropped 3 bases and J dropped 9 bases, with 5 bases sitting between them. The CDR3 consists of 11 residues. Germline CDR1 is ENHRY and CDR2 is SYGVKD. The CDR3, as DNA: TGTGCCATCAGTGATGGGCGGGAGCTGTTTTTT. Translated: CAISDGRELFF.

The rearrangement joins TRBV27 to TRBJ2-5; D gene uncertain. The CDR3 covers 14 residues. The V end was cut by 1 base, the J end by 1 base, with 7 bases between. Germline V gene lookup returns CDR1 MNHEY and CDR2 SMNVEV (reference sequence). CDR3 residues: CASSLLPAQETQYF. For the CDR3, the DNA is TGTGCCAGCAGTTTATTACCGGCCCAAGAGACCCAGTACTTC.

The chain couples TRBV5-5 to TRBJ2-7; D possibly corresponds to TRBD2 (6 bases). The CDR3 consists of 15 residues. Per the germline V gene, CDR1 is SGHKS and CDR2 is YYEKEE (reference sequence). V was trimmed by 0 bases and J by 4 bases, leaving 14 bases between them. In DNA form, the CDR3 reads TGTGCCAGCAGCTTGGTGGGCGGGGTCGTGTACGAGCAGTACTTC. Its protein product is CASSLVGGVVYEQYF. The variable domain in full, with the rest retrieved from reference TRBV5-5 and TRBJ2-7, is DAGVTQSPTHLIKTRGQQVTLRCSPISGHKSVSWYQQVLGQGPQFIFQYYEKEERGRGNFPDRFSARQFPNYSSELNVNALLLGDSALYLCASSLVGGVVYEQYFGPGTRLTVT.

V gene TRBV5-1 combines with J gene TRBJ2-4; the D gene is possibly TRBD2 (5 bases). The ends were cut back, 0 bases at V and 6 bases at J, with 13 bases in the middle. Germline CDR1 and CDR2: SGHRS and YFSETQ. The CDR3 has 15 amino acids. The CDR3 DNA is TGCGCCAGCAGCTTGGAAGGTGGAGGTGGAAACATTCAGTACTTC. It is translated as CASSLEGGGGNIQYF.

V gene TRBV7-2 combines with J gene TRBJ1-4; D is ambiguous. The CDR3 runs 16 residues. In germline, CDR1 is SGHTA, CDR2 FQGNSA. Trimming left V 3 bases short and J 3 bases short, with 14 bases between. CDR3 loop: CASSFFSLGANEKLFF. For the CDR3, the DNA is TGTGCCAGCAGCTTTTTCAGCTTAGGCGCTAATGAAAAACTGTTTTTT.

V is TRBV9 and J is TRBJ2-3; no firm D call. The CDR3 spans 11 residues. The V end was cut by 3 bases, the J end by 5 bases, with 4 bases between. CDR1 is SGDLS, CDR2 YYNGEE, per germline. In DNA form, the CDR3 reads TGTGCCAGCAGCGCGAGAGATACGCAGTATTTT. Protein product: CASSARDTQYF.

The chain joins TRBV19 to TRBJ2-3; 8 bases agree with TRBD2. After removal of 6 bases from V and 1 base from J, the junction contained 3 bases not matched to a gene. Germline loops: CDR1 LNHDA, CDR2 SQIVND (reference sequence). CDR3 length equals 14 residues. For the CDR3, the DNA is TGTGCCAGTAGACTACTAGCGGGCACAGATACGCAGTATTTT. Amino acid sequence: CASRLLAGTDTQYF.

This clone was picked up one time. The chain couples TRBV9 to TRBJ2-5; 8 nucleotides agree with TRBD1. V lost 2 bases and J lost 4; bases outside the gene matches: 10. Germline V gives CDR1 SGDLS, CDR2 YYNGEE. The CDR3 totals 16 residues. CDR3 DNA sequence: TGTGCCAGCAGCGTCGACAGGGGTACCGTAGGAGAGACCCAGTACTTC. Its protein is CASSVDRGTVGETQYF.

The genes are TRBV6-5 and TRBJ2-2; 8 bases are shared with TRBD2. V lost 4 bases and J lost 8; bases outside the gene matches: 9. This CDR3 has 15 residues. Germline values: CDR1 MNHEY, CDR2 SVGAGI. As DNA, the CDR3 is TGTGCCAGCAGTTCCGCGACTAGCGCGAAGGGGGAGCTGTTTTTT. Translating gives CASSSATSAKGELFF.

The V and J genes are TRBV6-1 and TRBJ2-7, with D unclear. Germline V gene lookup returns CDR1 MNHNS and CDR2 SASEGT. The V gene lost 6 bases and the J gene lost 7 bases, with 10 bases spanning the gap. The CDR3 loop spans 11 amino acids. The chain's CDR3 is CASSSHREQYV. In DNA, the CDR3 is TGTGCCAGCAGCTCCCATCGGGAGCAGTACGTC.

This clone was detected a few times. J is TRBJ1-2 and V is TRBV14; D uncertain. This CDR3 is built from 17 residues. Germline V lookup: CDR1 SGHDN, CDR2 FVKESK. V was clipped by 0 bases and J by 0 bases, with 14 bases between them. The CDR3 DNA reads as TGTGCCAGCAGCCAAGACGATAGATCTTTTGCTAACTATGGCTACACCTTC. It encodes CASSQDDRSFANYGYTF.

The chain carries TRBV7-8 and TRBJ2-7; 7 positions agree with TRBD1. Germline V gene data show CDR1 as SGHVS and CDR2 as FQNEAQ. The CDR3 is 13 amino acids. Losses at the gene ends were 1 base for V and 6 bases for J; bases not matched to a gene: 3. The CDR3, as DNA: TGTGCCAGCAGCTTAGATACAGGGGCCGAGCAGTACTTC. It encodes CASSLDTGAEQYF.

This chain links TRBV6-1 with TRBJ2-7; D not certain. V was trimmed by 5 bases and J by 12 bases, leaving 20 bases between them. CDR1 is MNHNS, CDR2 SASEGT, per germline. This CDR3 region has 13 residues. The CDR3 loop reads CASSSNRRAPRYF. Here the CDR3 DNA reads TGTGCCAGCAGTTCAAACCGTAGGGCCCCTCGGTACTTC.

This clone has only a few counts. The V call is TRBV2, the J call TRBJ1-1; 9 positions agree with TRBD1. The CDR3 consists of 14 residues. Trimming removed 6 bases from V and 3 bases from J; junction bases left unmatched: 5. Per the germline V gene, CDR1 is SNHLY and CDR2 is FYNNEI. This chain's CDR3 is CASRGTGPYTEAFF. DNA of the CDR3: TGTGCCAGCAGGGGGACAGGGCCATACACTGAAGCTTTCTTT. Complete variable domain (other parts from reference TRBV2 and TRBJ1-1): EPEVTQTPSHQVTQMGQEVILRCVPISNHLYFYWYRQILGQKVEFLVSFYNNEISEKSEIFDDQFSVERPDGSNFTLKIRSTKLEDSAMYFCASRGTGPYTEAFFGQGTRLTVV.

V usage is TRBV19 and J usage is TRBJ2-3, with TRBD2 as a possible D gene (6 bases). The V gene's germline CDR1 is LNHDA and CDR2 SQIVND (reference sequence). V was trimmed by 5 bases and J by 12 bases, leaving 18 bases between them. There are 13 residues in the CDR3. The CDR3 loop is CASSLRLGGSQYF. Written as DNA, the CDR3 is TGTGCCAGTAGTCTAAGACTGGGGGGATCACAGTATTTT.